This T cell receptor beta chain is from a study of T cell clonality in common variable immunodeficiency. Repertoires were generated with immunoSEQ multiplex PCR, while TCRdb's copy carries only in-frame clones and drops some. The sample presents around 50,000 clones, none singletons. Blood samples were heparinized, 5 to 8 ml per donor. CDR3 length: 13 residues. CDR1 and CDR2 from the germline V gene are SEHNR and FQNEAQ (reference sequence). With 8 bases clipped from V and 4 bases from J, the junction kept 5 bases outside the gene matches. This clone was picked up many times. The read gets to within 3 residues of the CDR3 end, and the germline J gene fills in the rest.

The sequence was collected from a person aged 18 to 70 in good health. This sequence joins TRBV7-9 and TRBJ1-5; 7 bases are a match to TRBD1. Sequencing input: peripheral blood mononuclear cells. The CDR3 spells CASATGQNQPQHF. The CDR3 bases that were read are TGTGCCAGCGCGACAGGGCAAAATCAGCCC.